The 12 T cell receptor beta chains reported below all come from one sample, sequenced in a study of siplizumab effects on memory and regulatory T cells. The method was immunoSEQ multiplex PCR; TCRdb's version includes in-frame clones alone and lacks a portion of them. This table holds some 100,000 clones, 80% to 95% found once. The sequencing input was CD4+ T cells sorted from blood. The receptors derive from a human donor in good health.

The rearrangement uses TRBV2 and TRBJ2-2, with 11 bases lining up with TRBD2. Germline-derived CDR1 and CDR2 are SNHLY and FYNNEI. With V trimmed by 7 bases and J by 2 bases, 9 bases remained unmatched. CDR3 size: 17 residues. The CDR3 coding sequence is TGTGCCAGCACGGTCCTAGCGGGGGGCTTCAACACCGGGGAGCTGTTTTTT. This codes for CASTVLAGGFNTGELFF.

The rearrangement uses TRBV6-6 and TRBJ1-6; 8 bases match TRBD1. The germline V gene encodes CDR1 MNHNY and CDR2 SVGAGI (reference sequence). With V trimmed by 7 bases and J by 7 bases, 9 bases remained unmatched. The CDR3 spans 15 residues. CDR3 in amino acids: CASTRDGQGNSPLHF. In DNA, the CDR3 is TGTGCCAGCACCCGAGACGGACAGGGCAATTCACCCCTCCACTTT.

The chain has TRBV25-1 and TRBJ2-2; a possible D gene is TRBD1 (6 bases). With 4 bases removed from V and 6 bases from J, the gap between germline ends came to 15 bases. CDR3 length: 15 amino acids. The germline gives CDR1 MGHDK, CDR2 SYGVNS. The CDR3 region has the DNA TGTGCCAGCAGTGTCAGGCAGGGGTACTCCGGGGAGCTGTTTTTT. Protein sequence: CASSVRQGYSGELFF.

This clone showed up just a few times. The chain is built from TRBV11-1 and TRBJ1-6, with D perhaps matching TRBD1 (6 bases). CDR3 length: 14 residues. The germline V gene encodes CDR1 SGHAT and CDR2 FQDESV (reference sequence). Trimming took off 4 bases at V and 9 bases at J, with 13 bases between the two ends. The CDR3 spells CASSSVQGISPLHF. As DNA, the CDR3 is TGTGCCAGCAGCTCGGTACAGGGAATTTCACCCCTCCACTTT.

In its sample, this clone was seen a few times. J is TRBJ2-1 and V is TRBV7-2; the match to TRBD1 covers 8 bases. Germline V gene sequence: CDR1 SGHTA, CDR2 FQGNSA. The length of the CDR3 is 15 residues. V gave up 5 bases and J gave up 4 bases; unmatched junction bases: 7. The CDR3 nucleotides read TGTGCCAGCAGCCGTAGGACAGGGCCTTACAATGAGCAGTTCTTC. Its translation is CASSRRTGPYNEQFF. The full variable domain, with the rest looked up from reference TRBV7-2 and TRBJ2-1, is GAGVSQSPSNKVTEKGKDVELRCDPISGHTALYWYRQSLGQGLEFLIYFQGNSAPDKSGLPSDRFSAERTGGSVSTLTIQRTQQEDSAVYLCASSRRTGPYNEQFFGPGTRLTVL.

This clone was seen only once. One junction end disagrees with the germline gene, perhaps due to a read error. The chain has TRBV5-1 and TRBJ2-7; the match to TRBD2 covers 10 bases. The CDR3 is 14 amino acids. Per the germline V gene, CDR1 is SGHRS and CDR2 is YFSETQ. For the CDR3, the DNA is TGCGCCAGCAGTTTGGGACTAGCGACGTACGAGCAGTACTTC. This translates into CASSLGLATYEQYF.

The chain carries TRBV7-2 and TRBJ1-3; tentative D call: TRBD1 (5 bases). The V gene lost 2 bases and the J gene lost 4 bases, with 18 bases spanning the gap. This CDR3 region has 17 residues. Germline lookup yields CDR1 SGHTA and CDR2 FQGNSA. The DNA for the CDR3 is TGTGCCAGCAGCTTAAAGGGACCCACCGGGAGCGGAAACACCATATATTTT. Its protein product is CASSLKGPTGSGNTIYF.

The rearrangement uses TRBV12-5 and TRBJ2-7; either TRBD1 or TRBD2 may supply D (5 bases each). Germline loops: CDR1 LGHNT, CDR2 FRNRAP. Trimming removed 0 bases at V and 9 bases at J, with 9 bases between. The CDR3 has 12 residues. In nucleotides, the CDR3 is TGTGCTAGTGGTTTGGTAACGGGGCCGCAGTACTTC. This encodes CASGLVTGPQYF.

The J gene is TRBJ2-2, the V gene TRBV10-3; D possibly matches TRBD1 or TRBD2 (5 bases each). This CDR3 region has 15 residues. Germline assignment: CDR1 ENHRY and CDR2 SYGVKD. V was pared by 4 bases and J by 2 bases, with 11 bases between. The CDR3 sequence is CAISVGVINTGELFF. The CDR3 DNA follows: TGTGCCATCAGTGTGGGGGTTATAAACACCGGGGAGCTGTTTTTT.

This chain joins TRBV6-1 and TRBJ2-2; no firm D call. This CDR3 has 12 amino acids. V gave up 5 bases and J gave up 10 bases, with 11 bases separating them. Germline values: CDR1 MNHNS, CDR2 SASEGT. The CDR3 DNA is TGTGCCAGCAGTCTTCCCCCGGCGGAGCTGTTTTTT. Amino acids: CASSLPPAELFF.

The chain uses TRBV7-2 and TRBJ2-1; D is uncertain. This CDR3 comprises 12 residues. The germline V gene has CDR1 SGHTA and CDR2 FQGNSA. V lost 0 bases to trimming and J lost 4 bases, with 1 base between them. As DNA, the CDR3 is TGTGCCAGCAGCTTAGCTTACAATGAGCAGTTCTTC. It yields the protein CASSLAYNEQFF.

The chain uses TRBV10-3 and TRBJ2-7, with TRBD1 as a possible D gene (5 bases). The CDR3 contains 13 residues. The V and J ends lost 4 bases and 1 base respectively, with 8 bases between them. Germline V CDR1 and CDR2: ENHRY, SYGVKD. In DNA, the CDR3 is TGTGCCATCAGTGCCGACAGTTCCTACGAGCAGTACTTC. Translation gives CAISADSSYEQYF.